Presented here are 32 T cell receptor beta chains from one specimen sequenced in a study of T cells in Graves' hyperthyroidism and ophthalmopathy. RNA transcripts were the template for amplifying TCR beta CDR3 regions. The TCR CDR3 first-round RT-PCR relied on the HTBI primer set. TCRdb reprocessed the multiplex PCR reads via MiXCR and lists one record per CDR3 protein. The sample lists about 640,000 distinct CDR3 sequences, under 25% seen once, with around a third in the top ten. The source material was blood. The receptors here all came from a man aged 25-45 years with Graves' ophthalmopathy.

This clonotype was seen a handful of times. The V call is TRBV15, the J call TRBJ1-2, with D unclear. Per the germline V gene, CDR1 is LNHNV and CDR2 is YYDKDF (reference sequence). V was trimmed by 0 bases and J by 4 bases, leaving 15 bases between them. This CDR3 has 16 amino acids. Here the CDR3 reads CATSRDSTAALYGYTF. The CDR3 DNA follows: TGTGCCACCAGCAGAGATTCCACAGCAGCTCTCTATGGCTACACCTTC.

The chain employs TRBV6-2 or TRBV6-3 and TRBJ2-4; 10 nucleotides line up with TRBD2. The CDR3 consists of 16 residues. V was pared by 4 bases and J by 1 base, with 4 bases of the junction left unmatched. Germline values: CDR1 MNHEY, CDR2 SVGEGT. The CDR3 is CASSSPGLAAKNIQYF. In DNA form, the CDR3 reads TGTGCCAGCAGTTCGCCGGGACTAGCGGCCAAAAACATTCAGTACTTC.

The genes are TRBV5-1 and TRBJ2-2; TRBD2 aligns across 9 bases. With 2 bases clipped from V and 6 bases from J, the junction kept 5 bases outside the gene matches. Germline CDR1 and CDR2: SGHRS and YFSETQ. There are 15 residues in the CDR3. This CDR3 reads CASSLGLAGSGELFF. The CDR3 coding sequence is TGCGCCAGCAGCTTAGGTCTAGCGGGGTCCGGGGAGCTGTTTTTT.

This clonotype was seen ten or more times. The chain uses TRBV5-1 and TRBJ1-1; D call uncertain. Germline values: CDR1 SGHRS, CDR2 YFSETQ. Deletions cut 0 bases from V and 1 base from J, with 7 bases between. CDR3 length equals 14 residues. Here the CDR3 DNA reads TGCGCCAGCAGCTTGGACAGACGGAACACTGAAGCTTTCTTT. Its protein product is CASSLDRRNTEAFF.

The chain combines TRBV12-3 or TRBV12-4 with TRBJ1-4; D call uncertain. Trimming pared 4 bases from V and 8 bases from J, leaving 11 bases between. The CDR3 contains 13 residues. The CDR3 nucleotides read TGTGCCAGCAGTTCTTTCGGGGAGGAAAAACTGTTTTTT. Translation: CASSSFGEEKLFF.

This clonotype was seen more than once but under ten times. The CDR3, as DNA: TGTGCCAGCAGCTTACACAGATTATACGAGCAGTACTTC. It is translated as CASSLHRLYEQYF. The chain uses TRBV11-2 and TRBJ2-7; no clear D. Germline V gene lookup returns CDR1 SGHAT and CDR2 FQNNGV. This CDR3 region has 13 residues. V shed 2 bases and J shed 4 bases, with 9 bases lying between them.

This clonotype has just a few counts. The rearrangement uses TRBV27 and TRBJ2-2, with D unclear. The CDR3 is made up of 14 amino acids. V was trimmed by 3 bases and J by 4 bases, leaving 9 bases between them. Germline assignment: CDR1 MNHEY and CDR2 SMNVEV (reference sequence). CDR3 DNA sequence: TGTGCCAGCAGTTTTGCCGGGCTCACCGGGGAGCTGTTTTTT. This sequence encodes CASSFAGLTGELFF.

The rearrangement links TRBV6-1 to TRBJ2-7; a possible D gene is TRBD1 (6 bases). The CDR3 has 14 residues. V was clipped by 6 bases and J by 3 bases, with 15 bases between them. CDR1 and CDR2 (germline): MNHNS, SASEGT. The CDR3 DNA follows: TGTGCCAGCAGCCCACAGGGTGGGGTCTACGAGCAGTACTTC. Translated, it gives CASSPQGGVYEQYF.

In its sample, this clonotype was seen many times. This chain joins TRBV7-2 and TRBJ2-5, with a tentative D call TRBD2 (5 bases). This CDR3 comprises 15 residues. Germline lookup yields CDR1 SGHTA and CDR2 FQGNSA. The V gene lost 0 bases and the J gene lost 5 bases, with 13 bases spanning the gap. CDR3 nucleotides: TGTGCCAGCAGCTTAGCATCCGGGATTAGGGAGACCCAGTACTTC. Translation: CASSLASGIRETQYF.

This clonotype was detected a few times. This sequence joins TRBV14 and TRBJ2-1, with a possible D match to TRBD2 (5 bases). The CDR3 sequence is 15 residues long. Trimming took off 0 bases at V and 6 bases at J, with 12 bases between the two ends. Germline CDR1 SGHDN, CDR2 FVKESK. The CDR3 reads CASSQEALEANEQFF. In DNA form, the CDR3 reads TGTGCCAGCAGCCAAGAGGCACTAGAGGCCAATGAGCAGTTCTTC.

J is TRBJ2-5 and V is TRBV28; TRBD2 matches 7 bases. J gave up 1 base and V 6 bases, and 11 bases lay outside the gene matches. CDR1 and CDR2 (germline): MDHEN, SYDVKM. This CDR3 spans 16 amino acids. The CDR3 sequence is CASRPGGREPQETQYF. The CDR3 DNA sequence: TGTGCCAGCAGACCCGGGGGGAGGGAGCCCCAAGAGACCCAGTACTTC.

The table lists this clonotype with a few counts. This chain links TRBV28 with TRBJ1-3; D not resolved. V was cut by 3 bases and J by 0 bases, with 12 bases left in between. CDR3 size: 16 residues. Germline V gene data show CDR1 as MDHEN and CDR2 as SYDVKM. The DNA for the CDR3 is TGTGCCAGCAGTTTTGCTGGGGAGCTCTCTGGAAACACCATATATTTT. This gives the protein CASSFAGELSGNTIYF.

This clonotype was seen at least ten times. The chain uses TRBV6-1 and TRBJ1-1, with D unclear. The V gene lost 7 bases and the J gene lost 5 bases, with 14 bases spanning the gap. The CDR3 sequence is 13 residues long. The V gene's germline CDR1 is MNHNS and CDR2 SASEGT. The CDR3 bases are TGTGCCAGCAACGGGGTAATACGGACTGAAGCTTTCTTT. Encoded protein: CASNGVIRTEAFF.

This clonotype was detected ten times or more. This chain uses TRBV2 with TRBJ1-2; D is possibly TRBD1 (6 bases). The germline V gene has CDR1 SNHLY and CDR2 FYNNEI. Trimming removed 4 bases at V and 14 bases at J, with 14 bases between. CDR3 length equals 11 residues. This CDR3 reads CASSVRQVTTF. In nucleotides, the CDR3 is TGTGCCAGCAGTGTGAGACAGGTTACAACCTTC.

The V call is TRBV18, the J call TRBJ2-5; no clear D gene. Trimming pared 0 bases from V and 1 base from J, leaving 9 bases between. CDR3 size: 15 residues. Germline lookup yields CDR1 KGHSH and CDR2 LQKENI. The CDR3 DNA sequence: TGTGCCAGCTCACCACCTTTAAGGACCCAAGAGACCCAGTACTTC. Amino acid sequence: CASSPPLRTQETQYF.

The chain employs TRBV5-1 and TRBJ2-1; 9 nucleotides agree with TRBD2. CDR1 SGHRS and CDR2 YFSETQ come from the germline V gene. The CDR3 is made up of 16 amino acids. The trim removed 3 bases at V and 6 bases at J, leaving 10 bases unmatched. The CDR3 DNA follows: TGCGCCAGCAGCTCGCTCGGAGCGGGAGGTCCCAATGAGCAGTTCTTC. This translates into CASSSLGAGGPNEQFF.

Comment on this clonotype: A much larger clonotype is one base distant, so this may be a read error. The V call is TRBV2, the J call TRBJ2-5, with D maybe TRBD2 (6 bases). CDR1 is SNHLY, CDR2 FYNNEI, per germline. The CDR3 totals 17 residues. V lost 8 bases to trimming and J lost 2 bases, with 24 bases between them. The CDR3 region is CASPPGNRDWKQETQYF. DNA for the CDR3: TGTGCCAGCCCCCCCGGAAACCGGGACTGGAAACAAGAGACCCAGTACTTC.

The J gene is TRBJ1-1, the V gene TRBV6-1, with 7 bases matching TRBD1. CDR1 is MNHNS, CDR2 SASEGT, per germline. This CDR3 has 19 residues. The J segment lost 5 bases and the V segment lost 7 bases, leaving 25 bases of the junction unmatched. The CDR3 region is CASTNGGRGLISRRTEAFF. CDR3 coding DNA: TGTGCCAGCACCAACGGAGGGAGGGGGCTTATCTCTAGAAGGACTGAAGCTTTCTTT.

The V and J genes are TRBV4-1 and TRBJ2-7; unclear D gene. The V gene's germline CDR1 is MGHRA and CDR2 YSYEKL. V shed 1 base and J shed 6 bases, with 16 bases lying between them. The CDR3 is 15 amino acids. The DNA of the CDR3 is TGCGCCAGCAGCCAAGTTCCGGGTAGAGACCTCGAGCAGTACTTC. Translated: CASSQVPGRDLEQYF.

This clonotype has just a few counts. The CDR3 reads CASSLANGQVQETQYF. DNA of the CDR3: TGTGCCAGCAGCTTGGCAAACGGACAAGTCCAAGAGACCCAGTACTTC. The rearrangement uses TRBV5-5 and TRBJ2-5; D might be TRBD1 (5 bases). The CDR3 is 16 residues long. The V gene's germline CDR1 is SGHKS and CDR2 YYEKEE (reference sequence). V lost 0 bases and J lost 1, with 13 bases in between.

This clonotype was seen many times. The chain recombines TRBV28 with TRBJ1-2; D gene unclear. This CDR3 spans 15 amino acids. CDR1 is MDHEN and CDR2 is SYDVKM in the germline V gene. Deletions cut 5 bases from V and 5 bases from J, with 18 bases between. In nucleotides, the CDR3 is TGTGCCAGCAGTGGCGTCGAGGGCGACACATATGGCTACACCTTC. Encoded protein: CASSGVEGDTYGYTF.

This chain connects TRBV20-1 to TRBJ2-2; D could derive from TRBD1 or TRBD2 (5 bases each). The V end lost 4 bases, the J end lost 0 bases, and 12 bases lay between the germline ends. CDR1 and CDR2 (germline): DFQATT, SNEGSKA (reference sequence). This CDR3 is built from 15 residues. CDR3: CSAISGTSNTGELFF. CDR3 DNA: TGCAGTGCTATATCCGGGACGTCGAACACCGGGGAGCTGTTTTTT.

The V call is TRBV5-1, the J call TRBJ1-3; no firm D call. Trimming shortened V by 0 bases and J by 0 bases, and 10 bases separated the two germline ends. This CDR3 has 16 residues. Germline V lookup: CDR1 SGHRS, CDR2 YFSETQ. In DNA form, the CDR3 reads TGCGCCAGCAGCTTGGCCGGGTCGATCTCTGGAAACACCATATATTTT. Translating it yields CASSLAGSISGNTIYF.

This clonotype was recorded many times. The chain is built from TRBV11-2 and TRBJ2-1, with 7 positions matching TRBD1. V trimming: 5 bases; J trimming: 3 bases; junction bases outside the gene matches: 10. Germline V gives CDR1 SGHAT, CDR2 FQNNGV. CDR3 length: 16 amino acids. Here the CDR3 DNA reads TGTGCCAGCAGCGGGACAGCCAGACCTGTCTACAATGAGCAGTTCTTC. It yields the protein CASSGTARPVYNEQFF.

The chain combines TRBV7-2 with TRBJ1-6, with 9 bases fitting TRBD1. CDR1 and CDR2 (germline): SGHTA, FQGNSA. V lost 4 bases and J lost 10; bases outside the gene matches: 8. The CDR3 is 15 residues long. CDR3 DNA: TGTGCCAGCAGCTCCGGCCCGGGACAGGGATCACCCCTCCACTTT. This codes for CASSSGPGQGSPLHF.

CDR3 in amino acids: CSVLSDSYEQYF. In DNA, the CDR3 is TGCAGCGTGTTGTCTGACTCCTACGAGCAGTACTTC. This chain joins TRBV29-1 and TRBJ2-7; D not certain. V was trimmed by 6 bases and J by 0 bases, leaving 9 bases between them. CDR3 length: 12 residues. The germline gives CDR1 SQVTM, CDR2 ANQGSEA.

The V call is TRBV5-1, the J call TRBJ2-3; D is uncertain. Germline CDR1 reads SGHRS; CDR2 reads YFSETQ. The CDR3 contains 15 residues. V gave up 7 bases and J gave up 1 base, with 16 bases separating them. The CDR3 reads CASGSSGGRTDTQYF. The CDR3 DNA sequence: TGCGCCAGCGGCAGTTCGGGCGGACGCACAGATACGCAGTATTTT.

This chain connects TRBV20-1 to TRBJ1-5; D is possibly TRBD1 (5 bases). In germline, CDR1 is DFQATT, CDR2 SNEGSKA (reference sequence). This CDR3 is 17 amino acids long. V was trimmed by 6 bases and J by 0 bases, leaving 21 bases between them. The CDR3 loop is CSAGRDGPSYSNQPQHF. DNA of the CDR3: TGCAGTGCCGGCAGGGACGGGCCCTCCTATAGCAATCAGCCCCAGCATTTT.

This clonotype was seen at least ten times. This chain connects TRBV11-2 to TRBJ1-5, with TRBD1 matching 8 bases. V was pared by 1 base and J by 5 bases, with 4 bases of the junction left unmatched. Germline V gives CDR1 SGHAT, CDR2 FQNNGV. The CDR3 has 15 amino acids. CDR3 region: CASSLGQGSYQPQHF. CDR3 DNA sequence: TGTGCCAGCAGCTTAGGACAGGGGAGTTATCAGCCCCAGCATTTT.

V gene TRBV6-5 combines with J gene TRBJ1-5; 7 nucleotides line up with TRBD1. After removal of 0 bases from V and 1 base from J, the junction contained 6 bases not matched to a gene. This CDR3 is built from 17 residues. CDR1 and CDR2 (germline): MNHEY, SVGAGI. The CDR3 protein is CASSYSRPGGSNQPQHF. The CDR3 bases are TGTGCCAGCAGTTACTCTAGGCCAGGGGGGAGCAATCAGCCCCAGCATTTT.

This clonotype was found a few times. The chain has TRBV7-9 and TRBJ2-7; no clear D gene. CDR3 length: 12 amino acids. The V and J ends lost 0 bases and 6 bases respectively, with 6 bases between them. Germline V gives CDR1 SEHNR, CDR2 FQNEAQ (reference sequence). The CDR3 loop reads CASSLAASEQYF. The CDR3 coding sequence is TGTGCCAGCAGCTTAGCGGCGAGCGAGCAGTACTTC.

This chain joins TRBV5-1 and TRBJ2-5; TRBD1 matches 8 bases. The CDR3 is 15 amino acids. Germline V gene sequence: CDR1 SGHRS, CDR2 YFSETQ. Trimming cost V 7 bases and J 5 bases; bases outside gene matches: 13. In DNA form, the CDR3 reads TGCGCCAGCTATACCGGACAGGGATTTGGTGAGACCCAGTACTTC. Protein product: CASYTGQGFGETQYF.